This T cell receptor (beta chain) was recorded in a study of blood T cell repertoires in COVID-19. Study in general: Spain, Italy and the United States supplied samples that represented acute and convalescent COVID-19. PBMCs, B-cell-depleted T cells, or T cells provided the cDNA or gDNA that made up the material.

This clone was picked up a small number of times. Only in-frame clones appear in the TCRdb table, and some are missing; sequencing was by immunoSEQ multiplex PCR. The sample shows about 190,000 clones, around 90% of them seen only once. Germline assignment: CDR1 SEHNR and CDR2 FQNEAQ (reference sequence). J gave up 8 bases and V 5 bases, and 9 bases lay outside the gene matches. The CDR3 contains 17 residues. The sequence derives from a man in his fifties with acute or convalescent COVID-19. The gene calls are TRBV7-9 and TRBJ2-1; 16 bases are shared with TRBD2. Sequenced sample: peripheral blood. This CDR3 reads CASSHGTSGRAGDEQFF. In nucleotides, the CDR3 is TGTGCCAGCAGCCACGGGACTAGCGGGAGGGCAGGGGATGAGCAGTTCTTC.